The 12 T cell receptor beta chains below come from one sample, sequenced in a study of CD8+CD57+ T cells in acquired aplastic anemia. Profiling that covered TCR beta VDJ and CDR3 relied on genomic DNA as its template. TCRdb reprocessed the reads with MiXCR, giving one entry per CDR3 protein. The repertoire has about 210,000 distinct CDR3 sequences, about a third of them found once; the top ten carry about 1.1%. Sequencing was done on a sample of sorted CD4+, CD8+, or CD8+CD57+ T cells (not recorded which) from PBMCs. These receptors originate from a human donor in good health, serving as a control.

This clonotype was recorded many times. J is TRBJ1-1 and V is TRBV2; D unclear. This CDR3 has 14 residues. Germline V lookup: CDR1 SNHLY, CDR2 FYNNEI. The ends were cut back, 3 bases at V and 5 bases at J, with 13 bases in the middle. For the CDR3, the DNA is TGTGCCAGCAGTGAGACGAGGGCAGGAACTGAAGCTTTCTTT. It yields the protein CASSETRAGTEAFF.

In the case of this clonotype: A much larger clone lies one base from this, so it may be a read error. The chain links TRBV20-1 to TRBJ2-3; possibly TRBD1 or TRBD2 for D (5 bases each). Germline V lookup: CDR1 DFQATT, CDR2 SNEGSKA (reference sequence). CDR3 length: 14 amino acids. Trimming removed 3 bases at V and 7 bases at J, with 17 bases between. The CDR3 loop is CSASNGAFGYTQYF. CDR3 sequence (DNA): TGCAGTGCTAGCAACGGGGCATTCGGGTATACGCAGTATTTT.

The CDR3 here is CASSPRTPGLPFYEQYF. In DNA form, the CDR3 reads TGTGCCAGCTCACCACGTACTCCGGGACTGCCGTTCTACGAGCAGTACTTC. J is TRBJ2-7 and V is TRBV18; D possibly corresponds to TRBD2 (6 bases). Germline loops: CDR1 KGHSH, CDR2 LQKENI. V lost 1 base and J 3 bases, leaving 19 bases between the germline ends. The CDR3 runs to 17 residues.

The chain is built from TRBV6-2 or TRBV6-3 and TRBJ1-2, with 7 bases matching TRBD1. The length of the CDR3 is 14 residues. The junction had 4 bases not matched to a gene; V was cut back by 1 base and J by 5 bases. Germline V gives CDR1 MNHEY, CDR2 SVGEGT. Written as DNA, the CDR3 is TGTGCCAGCAGTTACTTTGGGACAGCGTATGGCTACACCTTC. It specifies CASSYFGTAYGYTF.

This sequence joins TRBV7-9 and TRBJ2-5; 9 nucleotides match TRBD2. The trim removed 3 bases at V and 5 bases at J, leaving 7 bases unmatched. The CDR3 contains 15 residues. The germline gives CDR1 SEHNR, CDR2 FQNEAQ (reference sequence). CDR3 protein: CASSLSSGNVETQYF. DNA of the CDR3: TGTGCCAGCAGCTTGTCTAGCGGGAATGTGGAGACCCAGTACTTC.

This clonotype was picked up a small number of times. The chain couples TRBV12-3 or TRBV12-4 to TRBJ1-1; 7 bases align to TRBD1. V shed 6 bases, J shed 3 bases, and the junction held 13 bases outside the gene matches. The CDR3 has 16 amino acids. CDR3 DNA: TGTGCCAGCAGCAGCGAGGGACAGCTTTTCGACACTGAAGCTTTCTTT. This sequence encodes CASSSEGQLFDTEAFF.

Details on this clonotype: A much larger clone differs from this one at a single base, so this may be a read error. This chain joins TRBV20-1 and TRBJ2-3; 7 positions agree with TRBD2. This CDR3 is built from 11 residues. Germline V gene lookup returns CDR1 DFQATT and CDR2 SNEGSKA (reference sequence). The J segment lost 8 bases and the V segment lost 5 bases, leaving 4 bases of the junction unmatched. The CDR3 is CSALPGGTQYF. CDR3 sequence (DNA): TGCAGTGCTTTACCGGGAGGTACGCAGTATTTT.

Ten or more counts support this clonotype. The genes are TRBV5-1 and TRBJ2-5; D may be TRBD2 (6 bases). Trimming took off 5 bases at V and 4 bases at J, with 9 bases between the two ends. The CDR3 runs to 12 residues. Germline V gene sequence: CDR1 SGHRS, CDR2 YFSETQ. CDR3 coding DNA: TGCGCCAGCAGGTCGGAGGGAGAGACCCAGTACTTC. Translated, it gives CASRSEGETQYF.

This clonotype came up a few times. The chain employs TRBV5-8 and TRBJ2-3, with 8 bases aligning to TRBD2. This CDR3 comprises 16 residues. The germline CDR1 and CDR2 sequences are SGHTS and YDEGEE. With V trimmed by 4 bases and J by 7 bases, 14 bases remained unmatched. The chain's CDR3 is CASSPPGLGVDNTQYF. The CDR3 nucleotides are TGTGCCAGCAGCCCACCGGGACTAGGGGTCGATAATACGCAGTATTTT.

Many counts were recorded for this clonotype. CDR3 sequence (DNA): TGTGCCAGCAGATACAGGGCGCTGAACACTGAAGCTTTCTTT. Translated: CASRYRALNTEAFF. V and J are TRBV19 and TRBJ1-1; a possible D gene is TRBD1 (6 bases). The CDR3 extends over 14 amino acids. V lost 9 bases to trimming and J lost 0 bases, with 14 bases between them. Germline CDR1 reads LNHDA; CDR2 reads SQIVND (reference sequence).

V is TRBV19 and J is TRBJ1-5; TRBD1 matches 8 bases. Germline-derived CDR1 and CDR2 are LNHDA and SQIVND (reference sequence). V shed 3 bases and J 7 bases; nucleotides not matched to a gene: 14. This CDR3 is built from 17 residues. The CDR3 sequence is CASSIGQGAPMRQPQHF. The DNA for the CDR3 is TGTGCCAGTAGTATCGGACAGGGCGCTCCGATGAGGCAGCCCCAGCATTTT.

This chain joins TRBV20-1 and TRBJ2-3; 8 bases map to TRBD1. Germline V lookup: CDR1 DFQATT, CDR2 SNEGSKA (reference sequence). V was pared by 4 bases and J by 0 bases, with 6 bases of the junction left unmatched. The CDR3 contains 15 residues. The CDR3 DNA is TGCAGTGCTACCGGGACAGGAATTAGCACAGATACGCAGTATTTT. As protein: CSATGTGISTDTQYF.